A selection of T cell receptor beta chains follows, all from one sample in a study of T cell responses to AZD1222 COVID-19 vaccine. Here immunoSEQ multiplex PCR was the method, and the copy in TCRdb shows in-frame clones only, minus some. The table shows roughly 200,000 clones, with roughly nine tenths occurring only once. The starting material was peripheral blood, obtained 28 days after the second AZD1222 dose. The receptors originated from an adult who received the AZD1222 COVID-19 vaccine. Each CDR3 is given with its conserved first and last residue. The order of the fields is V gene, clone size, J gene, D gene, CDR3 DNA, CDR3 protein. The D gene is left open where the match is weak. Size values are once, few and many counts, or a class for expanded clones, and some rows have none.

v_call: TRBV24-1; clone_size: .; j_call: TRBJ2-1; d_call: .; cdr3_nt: TGTGCCACCAGTGACCCGACTTTTTACAATGAGCAGTTCTTC; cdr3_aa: CATSDPTFYNEQFF
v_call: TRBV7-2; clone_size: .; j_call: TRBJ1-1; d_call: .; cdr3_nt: TGTGCCAGCAGCCCATACAACACTGAAGCTTTCTTT; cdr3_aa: CASSPYNTEAFF
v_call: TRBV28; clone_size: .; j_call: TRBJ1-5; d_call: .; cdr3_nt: TGTGCCAGCACCAAGGGTAATCAGCCCCAGCATTTT; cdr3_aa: CASTKGNQPQHF
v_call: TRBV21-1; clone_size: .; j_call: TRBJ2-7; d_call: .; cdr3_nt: TGTGCCAGCAGCAAAGTGGACGAGCAGTACTTC; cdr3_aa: CASSKVDEQYF
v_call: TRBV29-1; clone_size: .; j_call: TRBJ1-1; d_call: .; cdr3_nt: TGCAGCGTTGATCGGGGGCCAGGGGTGGGTACTGAAGCTTTCTTT; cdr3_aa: CSVDRGPGVGTEAFF
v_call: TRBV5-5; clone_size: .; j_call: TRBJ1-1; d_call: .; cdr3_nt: TGTGCCAGCAGCTTGGTCCGGGGGGAGGTGGGGAGTAGCACTGAAGCTTTCTTT; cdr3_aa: CASSLVRGEVGSSTEAFF
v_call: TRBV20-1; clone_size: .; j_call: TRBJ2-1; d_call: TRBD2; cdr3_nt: TGCAGTGCTAGTCTAGCGGGAGTCAATGAGCAGTTCTTC; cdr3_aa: CSASLAGVNEQFF
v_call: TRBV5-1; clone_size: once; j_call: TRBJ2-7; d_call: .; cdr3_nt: TGCGCCAGCAGCTTGTATGCAGGGGAAAGCTACGAGCAGTACTTC; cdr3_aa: CASSLYAGESYEQYF
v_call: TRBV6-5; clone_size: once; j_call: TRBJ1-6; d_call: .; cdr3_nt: TGTGCCAGCAGTTACAGAGCAGGGGCTTCTAATTCACCCCTCCACTTT; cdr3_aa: CASSYRAGASNSPLHF
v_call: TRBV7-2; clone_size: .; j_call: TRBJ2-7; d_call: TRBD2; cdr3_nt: TGTGCCAGCAGCGTCTCCGGGACTAGCCCCTACGAGCAGTACTTC; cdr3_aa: CASSVSGTSPYEQYF
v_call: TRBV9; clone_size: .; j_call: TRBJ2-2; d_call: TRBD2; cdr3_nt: TGTGCCAGCAGCTTCGGAGCGGGAGTTATCGGGGAGCTGTTTTTT; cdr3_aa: CASSFGAGVIGELFF
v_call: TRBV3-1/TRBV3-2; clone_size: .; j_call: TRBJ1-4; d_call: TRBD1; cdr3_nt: TGTGCCAGCAGCCAACTGGGACAGAGGGAAGAGGAAAAACTGTTTTTT; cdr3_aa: CASSQLGQREEEKLFF
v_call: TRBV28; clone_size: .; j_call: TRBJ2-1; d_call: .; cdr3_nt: TGTGCCAGCAGTTTAGGACAGCGGGCCCCGCTGTCTGAGCAGTTCTTC; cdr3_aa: CASSLGQRAPLSEQFF
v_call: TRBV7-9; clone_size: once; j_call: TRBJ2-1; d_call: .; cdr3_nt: TGTGCCAGCAGCTTAGCTATTGTCTCAATTGGTGAGCAGTTCTTC; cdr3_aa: CASSLAIVSIGEQFF
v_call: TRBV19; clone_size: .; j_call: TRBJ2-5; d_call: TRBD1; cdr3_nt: TGTGCCAGTAGTTTCGGGACAGTAGAGGAGACCCAGTACTTC; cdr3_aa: CASSFGTVEETQYF
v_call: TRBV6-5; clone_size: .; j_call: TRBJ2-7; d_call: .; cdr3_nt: TGTGCCAGCACCGGACCCATCTCCTACGAGCAGTACTTC; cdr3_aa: CASTGPISYEQYF
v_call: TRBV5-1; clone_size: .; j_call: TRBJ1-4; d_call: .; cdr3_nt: TGCGCCAGCAGCTTAGGGGGACCCCGAGAAAAACTGTTTTTT; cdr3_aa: CASSLGGPREKLFF
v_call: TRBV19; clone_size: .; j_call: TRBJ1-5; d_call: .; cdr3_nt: TGTGCCAGTAGTATAGATCTCAGGGGGCCCCAGCATTTT; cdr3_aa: CASSIDLRGPQHF
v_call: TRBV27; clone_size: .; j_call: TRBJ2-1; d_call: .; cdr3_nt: TGTGCCAGCAGTATCGTGGGGGCGGGAGCTTACAATGAGCAGTTCTTC; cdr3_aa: CASSIVGAGAYNEQFF
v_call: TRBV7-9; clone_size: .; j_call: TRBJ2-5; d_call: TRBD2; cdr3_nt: TGTGCCAGCAGCTATAGCGGGACTCTGGAGACCCAGTACTTC; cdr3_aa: CASSYSGTLETQYF
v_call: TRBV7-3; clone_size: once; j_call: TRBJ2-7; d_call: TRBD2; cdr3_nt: TGTGCCAGCAGCGAACTAGCGGGAGATCTCTACGAGCAGTACTTC; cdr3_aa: CASSELAGDLYEQYF
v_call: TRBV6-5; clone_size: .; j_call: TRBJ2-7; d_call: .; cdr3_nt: TGTGCCAGCAGTAAAACTCCCGACCGTCACTACGAGCAGTACTTC; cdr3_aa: CASSKTPDRHYEQYF
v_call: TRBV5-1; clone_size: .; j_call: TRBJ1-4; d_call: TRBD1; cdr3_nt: TGCGCCAGCAGCTTGTCACCGGGACAGGGGGCTGAAAAACTGTTTTTT; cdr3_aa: CASSLSPGQGAEKLFF
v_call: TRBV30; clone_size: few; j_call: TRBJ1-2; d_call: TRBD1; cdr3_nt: TGTGCCGGACTTGGACAGGGACAAGGCTACACCTTC; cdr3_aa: CAGLGQGQGYTF